The clone carrying this T cell receptor beta chain was seen more than once but under ten times. What it recognizes is unknown. Each donor gave one heparinised blood draw averaging around 120 mL. The authors sorted CD4+ naive, central memory, regulatory and stem cell-like memory cells via CD45RO/CCR7/CD25/CD127/CD95/CD27. Without exception, sorted populations had purity beyond 95%. These data originate in a study of beta chain features in type 1 diabetes. Study outcomes and limitations: All four CD4+ subsets of Type 1 diabetes patients contained TCRB CDR3s that were moderately but significantly shorter.

The V end lost 6 bases, the J end lost 2 bases, and 17 bases lay between the germline ends. Per germline, CDR1 MDHEN and CDR2 SYDVKM. This CDR3 contains 16 residues. Expressed TCRB transcripts were sequenced because the isolated RNA had all been reverse transcribed beforehand. Data came from immunoSEQ multiplex PCR; TCRdb stores just in-frame clones and leaves some out. The repertoire has 45,000 to 60,000 clones, about 60% of them found once; the top ten carry around 0.29%. The rearrangement joins TRBV28 to TRBJ1-5, with D perhaps TRBD1 (6 bases). The sequence derives from a woman under 40 with type 1 diabetes. Sequenced sample: stem cell memory CD4+ T cells from blood. The CDR3 protein is CASRRERGNGNQPQHF. CDR3 coding DNA: TGTGCCAGCAGGAGGGAAAGGGGGAATGGCAATCAGCCCCAGCATTTT.